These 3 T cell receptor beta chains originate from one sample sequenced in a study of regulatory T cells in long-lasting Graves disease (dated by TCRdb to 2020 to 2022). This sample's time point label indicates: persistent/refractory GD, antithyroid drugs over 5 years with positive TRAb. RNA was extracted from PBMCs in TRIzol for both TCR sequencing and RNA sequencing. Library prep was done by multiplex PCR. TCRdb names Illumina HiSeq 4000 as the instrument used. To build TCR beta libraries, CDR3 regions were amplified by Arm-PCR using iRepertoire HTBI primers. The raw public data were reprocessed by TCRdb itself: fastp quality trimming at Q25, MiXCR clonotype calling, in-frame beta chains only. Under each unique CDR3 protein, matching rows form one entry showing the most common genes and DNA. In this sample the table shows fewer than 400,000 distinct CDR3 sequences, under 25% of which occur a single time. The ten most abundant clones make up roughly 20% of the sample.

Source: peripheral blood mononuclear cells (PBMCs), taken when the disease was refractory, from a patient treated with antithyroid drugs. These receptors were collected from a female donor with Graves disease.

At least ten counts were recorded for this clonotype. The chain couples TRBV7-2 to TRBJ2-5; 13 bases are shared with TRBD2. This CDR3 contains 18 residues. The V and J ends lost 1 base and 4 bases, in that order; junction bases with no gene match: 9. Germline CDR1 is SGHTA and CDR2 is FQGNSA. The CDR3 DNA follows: TGTGCCAGCAGCTTAGGGTCACTAGCGGGAGGGCTCCGAGAGACCCAGTACTTC. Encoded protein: CASSLGSLAGGLRETQYF.

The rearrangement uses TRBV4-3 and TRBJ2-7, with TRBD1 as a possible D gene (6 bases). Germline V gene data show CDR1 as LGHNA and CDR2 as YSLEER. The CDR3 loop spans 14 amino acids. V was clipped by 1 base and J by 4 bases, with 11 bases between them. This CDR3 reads CASSQGRGTYEQYF. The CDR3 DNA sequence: TGCGCCAGCAGCCAAGGAAGGGGGACGTACGAGCAGTACTTC.

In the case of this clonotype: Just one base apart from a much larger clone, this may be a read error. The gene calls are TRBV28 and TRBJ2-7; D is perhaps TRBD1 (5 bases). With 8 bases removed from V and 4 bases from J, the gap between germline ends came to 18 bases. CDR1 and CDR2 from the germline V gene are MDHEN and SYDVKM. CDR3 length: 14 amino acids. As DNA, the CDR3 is TGTGCCAGCGGTAGGGCAGGGTCTTCTTACGAGCAGTACTTC. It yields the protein CASGRAGSSYEQYF. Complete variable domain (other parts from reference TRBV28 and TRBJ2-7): DVKVTQSSRYLVKRTGEKVFLECVQDMDHENMFWYRQDPGLGLRLIYFSYDVKMKEKGDIPEGYSVSREKKERFSLILESASTNQTSMYLCASGRAGSSYEQYFGPGTRLTVT.